One sample yielded the 14 T cell receptor beta chains listed below, sequenced in a study of blood T cells in healthy people across ages. Alongside a J-beta primer mix, a sample-barcoded 5' primer served in a second PCR lasting roughly 6 to 11 cycles. A single record per CDR3 protein comes from TCRdb applying MiXCR to the 5' RACE reads. The data hold hundreds of thousands of distinct CDR3 sequences, with more than 45% observed a single time. The specimen was blood. Every receptor here comes from an elderly woman in good health.

This sequence joins TRBV7-2 and TRBJ2-7; 7 nucleotides agree with TRBD2. This CDR3 has 13 residues. With V trimmed by 5 bases and J by 8 bases, 9 bases remained unmatched. From germline, CDR1 is SGHTA and CDR2 FQGNSA. The CDR3 nucleotides read TGTGCCAGCAGCAGCGGGACCCCCCGGCAGCAGTACTTC. It translates to CASSSGTPRQQYF.

This clonotype appeared many times. J is TRBJ2-7 and V is TRBV6-6, with 9 bases fitting TRBD1. The CDR3 is made up of 15 amino acids. V lost 6 bases to trimming and J lost 5 bases; unmatched junction nucleotides: 11. CDR1 MNHNY and CDR2 SVGAGI come from the germline V gene (reference sequence). In DNA form, the CDR3 reads TGTGCCAGCAGCCCCCCGGGACAGGGCGTCCACGAGCAGTACTTC. It yields the protein CASSPPGQGVHEQYF.

This clonotype has just a few counts. The V call is TRBV7-2, the J call TRBJ2-1; D not certain. This CDR3 has 13 residues. Germline V CDR1 and CDR2: SGHTA, FQGNSA. Trimming pared 4 bases from V and 5 bases from J, leaving 9 bases between. The CDR3 DNA follows: TGTGCCAGCAGCTATGGCGGTAACAATGAGCAGTTCTTC. This sequence encodes CASSYGGNNEQFF.

This clonotype was observed a handful of times. The chain combines TRBV7-3 with TRBJ2-3; the D gene is possibly TRBD2 (6 bases). The CDR3 loop spans 15 amino acids. Germline lookup yields CDR1 SGHTA and CDR2 FQGTGA. Trimming removed 5 bases from V and 0 bases from J, with 12 bases in between. DNA of the CDR3: TGTGCCAGCAGCCAATACGGGGGTAGCACAGATACGCAGTATTTT. Amino acid sequence: CASSQYGGSTDTQYF.

About this clonotype: The final CDR3 position lacks the conserved phenylalanine or tryptophan, pointing to a likely read error. The genes are TRBV10-3 and TRBJ2-7, with unresolved D. The CDR3 covers 12 residues. Germline loops: CDR1 ENHRY, CDR2 SYGVKD. Trimming removed 2 bases from V and 3 bases from J, with 5 bases in between. CDR3 in DNA: TGTGCCATCAGTGAGGAAGGCTACGAGCAGTACGGC. Protein: CAISEEGYEQYG.

This clonotype was found many times. Its ends do not fully match the called genes, so a read error is possible. The chain is built from TRBV5-1 and TRBJ2-1; 13 nucleotides agree with TRBD2. The CDR3 has 15 residues. The germline V gene has CDR1 SGHRS and CDR2 YFSETQ. CDR3 DNA sequence: TGTGCCAGCAGCGGGACTAGCGGGACTTACAATGAGCAGTTCTTC. Amino acids: CASSGTSGTYNEQFF.

This clonotype was found many times. V gene TRBV20-1 combines with J gene TRBJ2-1; D gene unclear. Germline CDR1 DFQATT, CDR2 SNEGSKA (reference sequence). The length of the CDR3 is 12 residues. V shed 6 bases and J shed 8 bases, with 14 bases lying between them. DNA for the CDR3: TGCAGTGCCCGCGTCCCTATCCATGAGCAGTTCTTC. Translating gives CSARVPIHEQFF.

This rearrangement joins TRBV6-6 to TRBJ1-2; D might be TRBD1 (6 bases). The V gene's germline CDR1 is MNHNY and CDR2 SVGAGI (reference sequence). V lost 5 bases, J lost 2 bases, and 12 bases lay in between. The length of the CDR3 is 14 residues. The CDR3 loop is CASSPVGGNYGYTF. The CDR3, as DNA: TGTGCCAGCAGTCCCGTGGGGGGCAACTATGGCTACACCTTC.

Note on this clonotype: One base away lies a much larger clone, so this may be a sequencing read error. V gene TRBV29-1 combines with J gene TRBJ2-1; 9 positions match TRBD2. The germline V gene encodes CDR1 SQVTM and CDR2 ANQGSEA. V trimming: 7 bases; J trimming: 4 bases; junction bases outside the gene matches: 5. CDR3 length: 13 amino acids. CDR3 nucleotide sequence: TGCAGCGCAACTAGCGGGCTTTACAATGAGCAGTTCTTC. Translation gives CSATSGLYNEQFF.

This clonotype was detected once. The chain employs TRBV6-5 and TRBJ1-1; TRBD1 matches 7 bases. Trimming cost V 6 bases and J 0 bases; bases outside gene matches: 7. The CDR3 is 15 residues long. Germline loops: CDR1 MNHEY, CDR2 SVGAGI. The CDR3 bases are TGTGCCAGCAGCCGGACAGGCTATATGAACACTGAAGCTTTCTTT. It is translated as CASSRTGYMNTEAFF.

The chain links TRBV25-1 to TRBJ2-2, with 9 bases that match TRBD1. Losses at the gene ends were 8 bases for V and 5 bases for J; bases not matched to a gene: 9. CDR1 and CDR2 (germline): MGHDK, SYGVNS. The CDR3 is made up of 15 amino acids. The CDR3 here is CASFDWDRDTGELFF. CDR3 nucleotides: TGTGCCAGCTTCGACTGGGACAGGGATACCGGGGAGCTGTTTTTT.

This chain connects TRBV20-1 to TRBJ1-5; a possible D gene is TRBD1 (5 bases). The CDR3 length is 14 residues. V dropped 0 bases and J dropped 11 bases, with 17 bases sitting between them. Germline CDR1 is DFQATT and CDR2 is SNEGSKA (reference sequence). The DNA of the CDR3 is TGCAGTGCTAGAGAATCAGTTGTAGGCAGGGCCCAGCATTTT. Its translation: CSARESVVGRAQHF.

The rearrangement links TRBV7-2 to TRBJ2-5; 7 nucleotides align to TRBD2. CDR1 is SGHTA, CDR2 FQGNSA, per germline. The junction had 7 bases not matched to a gene; V was cut back by 1 base and J by 2 bases. CDR3 size: 16 residues. CDR3 DNA: TGTGCCAGCAGCTTAGAATCCCTAGCGGATCAAGAGACCCAGTACTTC. Amino acids: CASSLESLADQETQYF.

The chain has TRBV12-3 or TRBV12-4 and TRBJ1-2, with D uncertain. CDR3 length: 14 amino acids. Trimming pared 4 bases from V and 4 bases from J, leaving 13 bases between. The CDR3 DNA reads as TGTGCCAGCAGTTCTAGCACGGGCGGCTATGGCTACACCTTC. Protein product: CASSSSTGGYGYTF.